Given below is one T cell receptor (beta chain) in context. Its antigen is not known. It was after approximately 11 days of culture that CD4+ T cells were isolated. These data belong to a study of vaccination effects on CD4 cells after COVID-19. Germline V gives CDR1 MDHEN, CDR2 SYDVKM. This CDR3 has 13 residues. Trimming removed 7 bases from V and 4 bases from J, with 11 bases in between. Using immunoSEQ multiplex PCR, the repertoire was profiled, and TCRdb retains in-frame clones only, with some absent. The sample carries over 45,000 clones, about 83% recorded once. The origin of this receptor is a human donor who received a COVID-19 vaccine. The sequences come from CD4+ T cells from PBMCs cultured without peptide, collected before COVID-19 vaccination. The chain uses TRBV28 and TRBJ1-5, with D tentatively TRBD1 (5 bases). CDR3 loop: CASKTAGNQPQHF. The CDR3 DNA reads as TGTGCCAGCAAGACAGCCGGAAATCAGCCCCAGCATTTT.